These 2 T cell receptor beta chains originate from one sample sequenced in a study of cytomegalovirus exposure and HLA in healthy donors. Vbeta (60) and Jbeta (13) primers were used in the PCR. TCRdb's table, derived via immunoSEQ multiplex PCR, lists solely in-frame clones and lacks some. The sample totals some 200,000 clones. Material for sequencing was PBMCs. Source of these receptors: a man under 40 in good health and CMV-seronegative.

J is TRBJ1-1 and V is TRBV9; no clear D. The CDR3 is 15 amino acids. V lost 4 bases, J lost 0 bases, and 13 bases lay in between. CDR1 and CDR2 (germline): SGDLS, YYNGEE. The CDR3 DNA follows: TGTGCCAGCAGCCCTACTCGACTGATGAACACTGAAGCTTTCTTT. Protein: CASSPTRLMNTEAFF.

The rearrangement links TRBV5-6 to TRBJ1-2; 8 nucleotides agree with TRBD1. The CDR3 length is 16 residues. With 1 base clipped from V and 4 bases from J, the junction kept 9 bases outside the gene matches. Per germline, CDR1 SGHDT and CDR2 YYEEEE. The CDR3 coding sequence is TGTGCCAGCAGCTTGAACCAGGGGGCGCAGCCCTATGGCTACACCTTC. It translates to CASSLNQGAQPYGYTF.